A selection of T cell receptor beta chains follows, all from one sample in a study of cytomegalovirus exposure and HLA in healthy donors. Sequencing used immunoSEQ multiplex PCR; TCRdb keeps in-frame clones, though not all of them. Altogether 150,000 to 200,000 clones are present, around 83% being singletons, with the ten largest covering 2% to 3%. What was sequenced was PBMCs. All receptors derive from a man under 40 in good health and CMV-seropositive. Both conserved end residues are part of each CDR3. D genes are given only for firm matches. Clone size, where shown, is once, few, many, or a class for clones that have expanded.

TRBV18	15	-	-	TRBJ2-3	CASSPRLTSTDTQYF	TGTGCCAGCTCACCAAGACTTACTAGCACAGATACGCAGTATTTT
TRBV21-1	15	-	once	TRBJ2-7	CASSKTSLKTYEQYF	TGTGCCAGCAGCAAGACTAGCCTAAAGACCTACGAGCAGTACTTC
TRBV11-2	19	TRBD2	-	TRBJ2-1	CASSPWGTSLSSSYNEQFF	TGTGCCAGCAGTCCTTGGGGGACTAGCCTCTCGAGCTCCTACAATGAGCAGTTCTTC
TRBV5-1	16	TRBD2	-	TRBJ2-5	CASSGLAGDNKETQYF	TGCGCCAGCAGCGGATTAGCGGGAGACAATAAAGAGACCCAGTACTTC
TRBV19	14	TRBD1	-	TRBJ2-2	CASVNRGKTGELFF	TGTGCCAGTGTGAACAGGGGGAAGACCGGGGAGCTGTTTTTT
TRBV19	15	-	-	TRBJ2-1	CASIAVSQNHNEQFF	TGTGCCAGTATAGCAGTTTCCCAGAACCACAATGAGCAGTTCTTC
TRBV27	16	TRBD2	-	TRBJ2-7	CASSLSIGTSAYEQYF	TGTGCCAGCAGTTTATCGATCGGGACTAGCGCTTATGAGCAGTACTTC
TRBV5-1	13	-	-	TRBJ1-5	CASSLSTDQPQHF	TGCGCCAGCAGCTTATCTACAGATCAGCCCCAGCATTTT
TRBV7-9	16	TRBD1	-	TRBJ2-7	CSSSLENRGQPYEQYF	TGTTCCAGCAGTTTAGAAAACAGGGGACAGCCATACGAGCAGTACTTC
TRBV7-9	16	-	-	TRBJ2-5	CASSHIKGPGRETQYF	TGTGCCAGCAGCCATATAAAGGGCCCGGGGAGGGAGACCCAGTACTTC
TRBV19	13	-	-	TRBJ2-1	CASSIDFRREQFF	TGTGCCAGTAGTATAGACTTTCGGCGGGAGCAGTTCTTC
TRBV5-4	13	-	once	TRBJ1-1	CASSPSGQYEAFF	TGTGCCAGCAGTCCTTCAGGACAGTATGAAGCTTTCTTT
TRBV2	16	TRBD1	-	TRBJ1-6	CASTTEQGLLNSPLHF	TGTGCCAGCACCACCGAACAGGGGCTACTGAATTCACCCCTCCACTTT
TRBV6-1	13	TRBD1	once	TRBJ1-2	CASSEQGAYGYTF	TGTGCCAGCAGTGAACAGGGGGCCTATGGCTACACCTTC
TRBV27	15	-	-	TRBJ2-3	CASSLRNLNTDTQYF	TGTGCCAGCAGTCTTAGAAATCTAAACACAGATACGCAGTATTTT